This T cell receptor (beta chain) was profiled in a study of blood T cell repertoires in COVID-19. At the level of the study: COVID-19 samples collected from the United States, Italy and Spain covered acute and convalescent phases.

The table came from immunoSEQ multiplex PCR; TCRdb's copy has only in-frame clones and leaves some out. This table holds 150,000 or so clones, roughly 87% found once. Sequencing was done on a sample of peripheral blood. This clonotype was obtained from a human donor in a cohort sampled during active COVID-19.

The CDR3 nucleotides read TGTGCCAGCAGCTTACAGCTGGACACTGAAGCTTTCTTT. It translates to CASSLQLDTEAFF. The chain recombines TRBV5-4 with TRBJ1-1; D unresolved. The CDR3 loop spans 13 amino acids. Between the trimmed V and J ends, which lost 2 bases and 3 bases, there was a span of 8 bases. Germline CDR1 reads SGHNT; CDR2 reads YYREEE (reference sequence).